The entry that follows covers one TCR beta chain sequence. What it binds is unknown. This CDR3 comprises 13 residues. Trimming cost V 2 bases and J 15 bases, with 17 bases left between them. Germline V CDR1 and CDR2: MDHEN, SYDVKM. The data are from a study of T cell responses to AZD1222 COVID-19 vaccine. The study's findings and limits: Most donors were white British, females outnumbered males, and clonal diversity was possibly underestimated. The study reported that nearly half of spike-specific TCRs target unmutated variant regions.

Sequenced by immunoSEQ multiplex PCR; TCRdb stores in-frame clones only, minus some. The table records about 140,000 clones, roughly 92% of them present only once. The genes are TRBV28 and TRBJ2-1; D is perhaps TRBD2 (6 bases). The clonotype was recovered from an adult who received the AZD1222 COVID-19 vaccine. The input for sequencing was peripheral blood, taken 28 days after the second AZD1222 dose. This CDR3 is CASSLSQLGLWFF. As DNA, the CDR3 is TGTGCCAGCAGTTTAAGTCAGTTGGGACTTTGGTTCTTC.